This passage covers 8 T cell receptor beta chains from one sample sequenced in a study of control samples from healthy donors and cancer patients. This table comes from immunoSEQ multiplex PCR, and its TCRdb copy is limited to in-frame clones, with some not included. This table holds around 130,000 clones, 85% to 90% found once. Sequencing was done on a sample of blood. Receptor source: a man in his thirties or forties in good health.

This chain joins TRBV12-3 or TRBV12-4 and TRBJ1-2; D unresolved. This CDR3 comprises 13 residues. Between the trimmed V and J ends, which lost 3 bases and 0 bases, there was a span of 5 bases. The CDR3 nucleotides read TGTGCCAGCAGTTTCGGGACTAACTATGGCTACACCTTC. This encodes CASSFGTNYGYTF.

The V and J genes are TRBV19 and TRBJ2-7; 8 nucleotides line up with TRBD1. CDR1 is LNHDA, CDR2 SQIVND, per germline (reference sequence). The CDR3 is 14 residues long. V was clipped by 5 bases and J by 3 bases; unmatched bases: 6. This CDR3 is CASSLGQGSYEQYF. The CDR3 nucleotides read TGTGCCAGTAGTCTCGGACAGGGAAGCTACGAGCAGTACTTC.

On this clone itself: The junction shows a germline mismatch at one end, possibly a read error. CDR3 amino acids: CAGSFGGGPQHF. The CDR3 coding sequence is TGTGCCGGCAGTTTCGGTGGGGGACCCCAGCATTTT. The chain has TRBV11-2 and TRBJ1-5; D perhaps matches TRBD1 (5 bases). From germline, CDR1 is SGHAT and CDR2 FQNNGV. This CDR3 region has 12 residues.

The chain joins TRBV6-4 to TRBJ1-2; no reliable D call. Between the trimmed V and J ends, which lost 5 bases and 4 bases, there was a span of 14 bases. There are 14 residues in the CDR3. Per the germline V gene, CDR1 is MRHNA and CDR2 is SNTAGT. For the CDR3, the DNA is TGTGCCAGCAGTAAGGAGATGTCTTCCTATGGCTACACCTTC. Its protein product is CASSKEMSSYGYTF.

V usage is TRBV5-1 and J usage is TRBJ2-7, with D possibly matching TRBD2 (6 bases). In germline, CDR1 is SGHRS, CDR2 YFSETQ. The CDR3 covers 14 residues. Trimming took 0 bases from V and 4 from J, leaving 11 bases between them. In DNA form, the CDR3 reads TGCGCCAGCAGCTTGGCCACGGGGGAGTACGAGCAGTACGTC. Protein: CASSLATGEYEQYV.

V gene TRBV11-2 combines with J gene TRBJ2-1; D gene ambiguous. CDR3 length: 16 amino acids. The V gene's germline CDR1 is SGHAT and CDR2 FQNNGV. The germline V and J ends were trimmed by 1 base and 5 bases, with 15 bases remaining between them. CDR3 sequence (DNA): TGTGCCAGCAGCTTAGTCTTCTCCCAAGTTCACAATGAGCAGTTCTTC. Translation gives CASSLVFSQVHNEQFF.

Points on this clone: The identical CDR3 is also encoded by other nucleotide sequences in the sample. This chain links TRBV2 with TRBJ2-6; D is ambiguous. The CDR3 spans 13 residues. Germline CDR1 SNHLY, CDR2 FYNNEI. Trimming stripped 2 bases from V and 2 bases from J, with 1 base between. Here the CDR3 reads CASSETGANVLTF. CDR3 nucleotides: TGTGCCAGCAGTGAAACTGGGGCCAACGTCCTGACTTTC. The whole variable domain, remainder taken from reference TRBV2 and TRBJ2-6, is EPEVTQTPSHQVTQMGQEVILRCVPISNHLYFYWYRQILGQKVEFLVSFYNNEISEKSEIFDDQFSVERPDGSNFTLKIRSTKLEDSAMYFCASSETGANVLTFGAGSRLTVL.

The table lists this clone with a count of one. This chain links TRBV7-2 with TRBJ1-2, with D unresolved. Between the trimmed V and J ends, which lost 5 bases and 4 bases, there was a span of 11 bases. CDR1 and CDR2 from the germline V gene are SGHTA and FQGNSA. This CDR3 spans 13 amino acids. CDR3 sequence: CASSLSSPYGYTF. Written as DNA, the CDR3 is TGTGCCAGCAGCCTCTCGTCCCCCTATGGCTACACCTTC.